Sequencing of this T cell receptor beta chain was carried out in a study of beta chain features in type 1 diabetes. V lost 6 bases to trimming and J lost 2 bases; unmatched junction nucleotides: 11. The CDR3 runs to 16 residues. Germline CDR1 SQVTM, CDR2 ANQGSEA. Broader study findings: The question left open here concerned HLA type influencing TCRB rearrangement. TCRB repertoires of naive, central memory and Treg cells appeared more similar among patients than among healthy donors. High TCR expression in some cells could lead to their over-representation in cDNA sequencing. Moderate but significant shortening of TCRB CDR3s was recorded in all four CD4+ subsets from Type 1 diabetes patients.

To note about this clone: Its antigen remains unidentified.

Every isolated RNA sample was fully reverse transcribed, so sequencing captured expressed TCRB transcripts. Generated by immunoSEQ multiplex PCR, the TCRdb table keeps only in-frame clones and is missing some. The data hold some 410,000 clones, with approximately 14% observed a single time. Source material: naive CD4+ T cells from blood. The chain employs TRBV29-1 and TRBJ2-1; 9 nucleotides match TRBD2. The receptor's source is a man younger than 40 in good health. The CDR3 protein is CSVPFISGRTYNEQFF. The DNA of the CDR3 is TGCAGCGTACCGTTTATAAGCGGGAGGACCTACAATGAGCAGTTCTTC.